The clone carrying this TCR beta chain showed up just once. Its target is unknown. V lost 2 bases and J lost 6, with 15 bases in between. Per the germline V gene, CDR1 is MNHNY and CDR2 is SVGAGI (reference sequence). The CDR3 has 15 residues. The data are from a study of vaccination effects on CD4 cells after COVID-19. Subsequent to a culture period of more than 9 days, CD4+ T cells were isolated. Days 3 and 7 saw half the medium replaced with IL-2 medium. Study-level findings and limits: Vaccine- and infection-induced clones showed marked clonal contraction late following vaccination.

The repertoire was sequenced with immunoSEQ multiplex PCR; TCRdb's copy has only in-frame clones and lacks some. Of about 72,000 clones in the sample, around 77% were seen once. This sequence was found in a human donor who received a COVID-19 vaccine. The chain employs TRBV6-6 and TRBJ2-3, with D maybe TRBD1 (6 bases). The material sequenced was CD4+ T cells from PBMCs cultured without peptide, taken before COVID-19 vaccination. The CDR3 DNA is TGTGCCAGCAGTTACGGGGTTGGGGGCCGGGATACGCAGTATTTT. The encoded protein is CASSYGVGGRDTQYF.